Listed here is a single T cell receptor beta chain. The data were taken from a study of early T cells in non-severe SARS-CoV-2 infection. CDR3 size: 15 residues. CDR1 and CDR2 from the germline V gene are SGHTA and FQGTGA. The V and J ends lost 3 bases and 2 bases respectively, with 13 bases between them. Each cDNA molecule carried a unique molecular identifier. TCRdb called the 5' RACE reads again in MiXCR, with one record for every CDR3 protein. Of more than 70,000 distinct CDR3 sequences listed, roughly 12% are singletons. This receptor was obtained from an adult who was a healthcare worker with PCR-confirmed SARS-CoV-2 infection or an uninfected control (not recorded which). The source was whole blood, collected at baseline. V gene TRBV7-3 combines with J gene TRBJ1-2, with no clear D. CDR3: CASSFLSRRNYGYTF. CDR3 DNA: TGTGCCAGCAGCTTTTTGAGTCGGAGGAACTATGGCTACACCTTC.